These 27 T cell receptor beta chains were all obtained from the same sample, sequenced in a study of blood T cell repertoires in COVID-19. Method: immunoSEQ multiplex PCR; TCRdb's copy keeps in-frame clones and lacks some. The data show about 180,000 clones, just over 85% seen once. Sample: PBMCs or T cells enriched from blood (not recorded which). These receptors all stem from a woman between 18 and 29 years old who had recovered from COVID-19.

The V gene is TRBV9, the J gene TRBJ1-1; the D gene is possibly TRBD1 (6 bases). The CDR3 loop spans 13 amino acids. V shed 4 bases and J shed 1 base, with 8 bases lying between them. The germline CDR1 and CDR2 sequences are SGDLS and YYNGEE. CDR3 in DNA: TGTGCCAGCAGCCGAGGGGGGAACACTGAAGCTTTCTTT. This translates into CASSRGGNTEAFF. Filled out from reference TRBV9 and TRBJ1-1, the complete variable domain reads DSGVTQTPKHLITATGQRVTLRCSPRSGDLSVYWYQQSLDQGLQFLIQYYNGEERAKGNILERFSAQQFPDLHSELNLSSLELGDSALYFCASSRGGNTEAFFGQGTRLTVV.

V and J are TRBV14 and TRBJ2-1; 13 bases are shared with TRBD2. Per the germline V gene, CDR1 is SGHDN and CDR2 is FVKESK. The length of the CDR3 is 16 residues. V lost 4 bases, J lost 4 bases, and 4 bases stayed unmatched. The CDR3 is CASSRRGLAGYNEQFF. CDR3 DNA sequence: TGTGCCAGCAGCCGGAGGGGACTAGCGGGATACAATGAGCAGTTCTTC.

This sequence joins TRBV18 and TRBJ1-5, with a possible D match to TRBD1 (5 bases). V lost 2 bases and J lost 9, with 11 bases in between. Germline assignment: CDR1 KGHSH and CDR2 LQKENI. This CDR3 has 13 residues. The CDR3 DNA reads as TGTGCCAGCTCACCATCAGGGAGGTTGCCCCAGCATTTT. As protein: CASSPSGRLPQHF.

Here the CDR3 reads CATGTSGPDTQYF. CDR3 in DNA: TGTGCCACCGGGACTAGCGGTCCAGATACGCAGTATTTT. The chain uses TRBV2 and TRBJ2-3, with TRBD2 matching 11 bases. Unmatched junction bases numbered 4, after V lost 10 bases and J lost 4 bases. Germline assignment: CDR1 SNHLY and CDR2 FYNNEI. The CDR3 covers 13 residues.

The V and J genes are TRBV28 and TRBJ1-2, with D possibly matching TRBD1 (5 bases). V lost 1 base and J lost 1, with 10 bases in between. There are 15 residues in the CDR3. Germline assignment: CDR1 MDHEN and CDR2 SYDVKM. The CDR3 nucleotides read TGTGCCAGCAGTTTATTGCAGGGCGGTAACTATGGCTACACCTTC. This gives the protein CASSLLQGGNYGYTF.

In regard to this clone: One end of the junction does not line up with germline, which may come from a read error. This rearrangement joins TRBV28 to TRBJ1-2; weak D call: TRBD1 (5 bases). From germline, CDR1 is MDHEN and CDR2 SYDVKM. This CDR3 has 18 residues. The CDR3 DNA is TGTGCCAGCAGTCTATGGGGAGGGCAGGGAAGTAATTTTGGCGGCTACACCTTC. It translates to CASSLWGGQGSNFGGYTF.

This clone was counted a few times. The chain employs TRBV2 and TRBJ2-7; D unclear. This CDR3 is built from 13 residues. Trimming removed 5 bases at V and 0 bases at J, with 8 bases between. Germline V gene data show CDR1 as SNHLY and CDR2 as FYNNEI. The CDR3 protein is CASSIESSYEQYF. The CDR3 DNA follows: TGTGCCAGCAGTATCGAGAGCTCCTACGAGCAGTACTTC.

The J gene is TRBJ2-7, the V gene TRBV7-8, with D possibly TRBD2 on 6 matching bases. The CDR3 is made up of 15 amino acids. In germline, CDR1 is SGHVS, CDR2 FQNEAQ. V was pared by 4 bases and J by 4 bases, with 17 bases between. The CDR3, as DNA: TGTGCCAGCAGCTCCCCCGGGACTGGCACTTACGAGCAGTACTTC. Amino acids: CASSSPGTGTYEQYF. The variable domain in full, completed from reference TRBV7-8 and TRBJ2-7, reads GAGVSQSPRYKVAKRGQDVALRCDPISGHVSLFWYQQALGQGPEFLTYFQNEAQLDKSGLPSDRFFAERPEGSVSTLKIQRTQQEDSAVYLCASSSPGTGTYEQYFGPGTRLTVT.

In the case of this clone: The germline gene is not matched at one end of the junction; a read error may be the cause. The chain recombines TRBV6-5 with TRBJ2-1; 7 bases fit TRBD2. CDR1 and CDR2 from the germline V gene are MNHEY and SVGAGI. This CDR3 contains 15 residues. This CDR3 reads CASSRPAGPYNEQFF. In DNA, the CDR3 is TGTGCCAGCAGCCGACCAGCGGGGCCCTATAATGAGCAGTTCTTC.

The genes are TRBV19 and TRBJ2-3; 7 nucleotides agree with TRBD2. Trimming removed 5 bases from V and 0 bases from J; junction bases left unmatched: 2. The V gene's germline CDR1 is LNHDA and CDR2 SQIVND (reference sequence). The CDR3 is made up of 14 amino acids. CDR3 coding DNA: TGTGCCAGTAGTTACGGGGGGAGCACAGATACGCAGTATTTT. Protein product: CASSYGGSTDTQYF. Full variable domain (outside the CDR3, taken from reference TRBV19 and TRBJ2-3): DGGITQSPKYLFRKEGQNVTLSCEQNLNHDAMYWYRQDPGQGLRLIYYSQIVNDFQKGDIAEGYSVSREKKESFPLTVTSAQKNPTAFYLCASSYGGSTDTQYFGPGTRLTVL.

As concerns this clone: This same CDR3 is encoded by further DNA sequences in the sample. The genes are TRBV28 and TRBJ1-2; the D gene is possibly TRBD1 (6 bases). Trimming shortened V by 5 bases and J by 5 bases, and 9 bases separated the two germline ends. This CDR3 contains 12 residues. The germline V gene encodes CDR1 MDHEN and CDR2 SYDVKM. CDR3 loop: CASSLGTYGYTF. CDR3 DNA: TGTGCCAGCAGTCTAGGGACATATGGCTACACCTTC.

The rearrangement links TRBV3-1 (or the pseudogene TRBV3-2) to TRBJ1-1, with D tentatively TRBD1 (6 bases). The CDR3 has 15 residues. Germline CDR1 reads LGHDT; CDR2 reads YNNKEL (reference sequence). V gave up 0 bases and J gave up 1 base, with 9 bases separating them. The CDR3 here is CASSQDSGANTEAFF. CDR3 bases: TGTGCCAGCAGCCAAGACTCAGGGGCGAACACTGAAGCTTTCTTT.

This chain joins TRBV10-1 and TRBJ2-3, with D uncertain. The CDR3 sequence is 13 residues long. Germline V gene sequence: CDR1 WNHNN, CDR2 SYGVQD (reference sequence). V shed 2 bases and J shed 2 bases, with 5 bases lying between them. CDR3 sequence (DNA): TGCGCCAGCAGTGAGCGTCCCACAGATACGCAGTATTTT. Translating it yields CASSERPTDTQYF.

This clone was observed a handful of times. The chain combines TRBV4-2 with TRBJ2-5, with a tentative D call TRBD2 (5 bases). CDR1 LGHNA and CDR2 YNFKEQ come from the germline V gene. V lost 0 bases and J 1 base, leaving 15 bases between the germline ends. The CDR3 covers 17 residues. CDR3 in DNA: TGTGCCAGCAGCCAAGATTTTATGGGAGTCTCCCAAGAGACCCAGTACTTC. It specifies CASSQDFMGVSQETQYF.

The chain couples TRBV7-2 to TRBJ2-5, with 8 bases that match TRBD2. J lost 5 bases, V lost 1 base, and 9 bases had no gene match. Per the germline V gene, CDR1 is SGHTA and CDR2 is FQGNSA. The CDR3 has 16 amino acids. The DNA for the CDR3 is TGTGCCAGCAGCTTAGAAGGGACTAGTTGGCTTGAGACCCAGTACTTC. Its translation: CASSLEGTSWLETQYF.

In regard to this clone: In the same sample, other DNA sequences code for this CDR3. V usage is TRBV6-4 and J usage is TRBJ1-2; 9 bases fit TRBD1. In germline, CDR1 is MRHNA, CDR2 SNTAGT. The CDR3 totals 13 residues. Trimming took 3 bases from V and 5 from J; bases not matched to a gene: 1. The CDR3 loop is CASSETGGYGYTF. The CDR3 DNA reads as TGTGCCAGCAGTGAGACAGGGGGGTATGGCTACACCTTC.

The J gene is TRBJ2-6, the V gene TRBV19; a possible D gene is TRBD2 (6 bases). The CDR3 extends over 15 amino acids. Germline assignment: CDR1 LNHDA and CDR2 SQIVND (reference sequence). Deletions cut 10 bases from V and 4 bases from J, with 17 bases between. CDR3: CATAGRWFGANVLTF. The CDR3 region has the DNA TGTGCCACGGCAGGGAGGTGGTTCGGGGCCAACGTCCTGACTTTC.

This clone has only one observation. V usage is TRBV25-1 and J usage is TRBJ1-5, with unresolved D. V lost 1 base and J lost 2, with 6 bases in between. The germline V gene encodes CDR1 MGHDK and CDR2 SYGVNS. The CDR3 has 14 residues. DNA for the CDR3: TGTGCCAGCAGTGAATCCTATGGCAATCAGCCCCAGCATTTT. Translating gives CASSESYGNQPQHF.

CDR3 protein: CASSEQGIRGYTF. In DNA form, the CDR3 reads TGTGCCAGTAGTGAACAGGGAATTAGAGGCTACACCTTC. The V call is TRBV19, the J call TRBJ1-2; D is possibly TRBD1 (6 bases). Germline lookup yields CDR1 LNHDA and CDR2 SQIVND (reference sequence). V was clipped by 5 bases and J by 8 bases, with 15 bases between them. The CDR3 covers 13 residues.

V is TRBV6-5 and J is TRBJ1-1, with TRBD1 as a possible D gene (6 bases). V lost 0 bases and J lost 8, with 16 bases in between. The CDR3 runs 15 residues. Germline CDR1 reads MNHEY; CDR2 reads SVGAGI. This CDR3 is CASSYSIIQGWEAFF. The CDR3 coding sequence is TGTGCCAGCAGTTACTCGATAATTCAGGGGTGGGAAGCTTTCTTT.

The chain links TRBV27 to TRBJ2-7; D is perhaps TRBD2 (6 bases). Trimming left V 6 bases short and J 7 bases short, with 25 bases between. CDR1 is MNHEY, CDR2 SMNVEV, per germline (reference sequence). CDR3 size: 16 residues. CDR3 DNA sequence: TGTGCCAGCAGCCATCAAACGGAGGGGCCTAGGAGAGAGCAGTACTTC. Amino acid sequence: CASSHQTEGPRREQYF.

The genes are TRBV5-1 and TRBJ2-5, with a weak D call TRBD2 (6 bases). Trimming shortened V by 1 base and J by 0 bases, and 7 bases separated the two germline ends. There are 14 residues in the CDR3. Germline loops: CDR1 SGHRS, CDR2 YFSETQ. CDR3 region: CASSLREYQETQYF. DNA of the CDR3: TGCGCCAGCAGCTTGCGGGAGTACCAAGAGACCCAGTACTTC.

The chain recombines TRBV12-5 with TRBJ2-3; no reliable D call. Germline V CDR1 and CDR2: LGHNT, FRNRAP. The V end was cut by 6 bases, the J end by 5 bases, with 9 bases between. This CDR3 contains 12 residues. CDR3 sequence (DNA): TGTGCTAGTGGCCCCGGTGGAGATACGCAGTATTTT. It encodes CASGPGGDTQYF.

CDR3 protein: CASSLAGDNLYEQYF. The CDR3 nucleotides read TGCGCCAGCAGCTTGGCCGGGGACAATCTCTACGAGCAGTACTTC. V gene TRBV5-1 combines with J gene TRBJ2-7; D is possibly TRBD1 (6 bases). This CDR3 has 15 amino acids. Germline V CDR1 and CDR2: SGHRS, YFSETQ. V lost 0 bases and J lost 3, with 13 bases in between.

This clone was observed a single time. The DNA for the CDR3 is TGTGCCAGCAGCTTAGGTGGACTAGGGTCCCGTGAGCAGTTCTTC. Its protein product is CASSLGGLGSREQFF. The rearrangement uses TRBV9 and TRBJ2-1; 7 bases match TRBD2. Germline CDR1 reads SGDLS; CDR2 reads YYNGEE. The CDR3 runs 15 residues. V lost 4 bases and J lost 9; bases outside the gene matches: 13.

This sequence joins TRBV6-1 and TRBJ2-1, with 8 bases lining up with TRBD2. The CDR3 loop spans 17 amino acids. CDR1 is MNHNS, CDR2 SASEGT, per germline. V shed 1 base and J 9 bases; nucleotides not matched to a gene: 14. CDR3 region: CASSEDVRGAGFAEQFF. For the CDR3, the DNA is TGTGCCAGCAGTGAAGATGTGCGGGGGGCGGGTTTTGCTGAGCAGTTCTTC.

The rearrangement links TRBV6-5 to TRBJ1-4; 9 bases are a match to TRBD1. The CDR3 runs 15 residues. The trim removed 4 bases at V and 7 bases at J, leaving 7 bases unmatched. Germline lookup yields CDR1 MNHEY and CDR2 SVGAGI. CDR3 loop: CASSSLQGAFEKLFF. The CDR3 nucleotides are TGTGCCAGCAGTTCCTTACAGGGGGCTTTTGAAAAACTGTTTTTT.